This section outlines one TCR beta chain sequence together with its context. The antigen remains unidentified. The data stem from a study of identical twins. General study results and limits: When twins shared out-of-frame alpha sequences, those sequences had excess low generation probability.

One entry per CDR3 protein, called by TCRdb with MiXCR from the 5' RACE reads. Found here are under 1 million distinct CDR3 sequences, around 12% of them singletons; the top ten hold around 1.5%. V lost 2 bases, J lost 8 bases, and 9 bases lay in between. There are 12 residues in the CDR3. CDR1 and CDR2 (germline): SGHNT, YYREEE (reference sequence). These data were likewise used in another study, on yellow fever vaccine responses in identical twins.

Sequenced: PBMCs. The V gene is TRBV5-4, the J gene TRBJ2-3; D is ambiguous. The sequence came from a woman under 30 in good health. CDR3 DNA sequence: TGTGCCAGCAGCTTCGAAGGTCGTACGCAGTATTTT. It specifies CASSFEGRTQYF.